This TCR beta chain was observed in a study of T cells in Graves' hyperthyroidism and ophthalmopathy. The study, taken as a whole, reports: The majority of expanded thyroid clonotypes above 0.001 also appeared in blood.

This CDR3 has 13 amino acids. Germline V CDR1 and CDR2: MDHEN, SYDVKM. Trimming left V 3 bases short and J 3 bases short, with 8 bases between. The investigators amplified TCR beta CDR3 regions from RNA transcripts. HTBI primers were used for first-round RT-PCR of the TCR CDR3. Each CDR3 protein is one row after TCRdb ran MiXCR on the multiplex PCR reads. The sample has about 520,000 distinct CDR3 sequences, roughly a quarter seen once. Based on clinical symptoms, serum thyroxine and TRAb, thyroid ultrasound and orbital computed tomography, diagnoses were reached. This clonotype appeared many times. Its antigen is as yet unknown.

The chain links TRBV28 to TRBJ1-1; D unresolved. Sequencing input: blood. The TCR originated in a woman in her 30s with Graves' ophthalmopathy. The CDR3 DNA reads TGTGCCAGCAGTTTGGTTGTGGACACTGAAGCTTTCTTT. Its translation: CASSLVVDTEAFF.